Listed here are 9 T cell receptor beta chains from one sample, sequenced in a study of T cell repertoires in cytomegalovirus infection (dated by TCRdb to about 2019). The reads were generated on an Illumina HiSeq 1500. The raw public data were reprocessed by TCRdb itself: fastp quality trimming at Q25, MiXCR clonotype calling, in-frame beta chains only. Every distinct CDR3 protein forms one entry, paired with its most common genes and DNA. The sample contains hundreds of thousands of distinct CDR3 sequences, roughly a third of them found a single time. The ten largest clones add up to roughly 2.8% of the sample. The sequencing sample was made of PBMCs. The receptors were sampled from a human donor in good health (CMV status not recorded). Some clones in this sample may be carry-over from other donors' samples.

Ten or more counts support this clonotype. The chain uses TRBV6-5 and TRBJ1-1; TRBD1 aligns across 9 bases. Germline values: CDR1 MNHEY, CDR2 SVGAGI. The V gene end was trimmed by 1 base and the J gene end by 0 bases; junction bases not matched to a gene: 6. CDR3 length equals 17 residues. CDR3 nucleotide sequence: TGTGCCAGCAGTTACTGGGGGACAGGGAAAATGAACACTGAAGCTTTCTTT. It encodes CASSYWGTGKMNTEAFF.

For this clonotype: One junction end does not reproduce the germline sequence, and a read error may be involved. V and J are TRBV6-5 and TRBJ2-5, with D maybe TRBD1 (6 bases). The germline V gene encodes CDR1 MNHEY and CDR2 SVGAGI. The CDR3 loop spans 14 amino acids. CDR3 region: CASIGDTTNRVQSF. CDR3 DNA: TGTGCCAGCATCGGGGACACGACAAACCGGGTCCAGTCCTTC.

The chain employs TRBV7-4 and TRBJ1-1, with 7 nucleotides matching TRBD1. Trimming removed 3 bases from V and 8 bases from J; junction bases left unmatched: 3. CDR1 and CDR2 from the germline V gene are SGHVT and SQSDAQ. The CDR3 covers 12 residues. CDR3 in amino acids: CASSLGTDEAFF. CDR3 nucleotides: TGTGCCAGCAGCTTGGGGACAGACGAAGCTTTCTTT.

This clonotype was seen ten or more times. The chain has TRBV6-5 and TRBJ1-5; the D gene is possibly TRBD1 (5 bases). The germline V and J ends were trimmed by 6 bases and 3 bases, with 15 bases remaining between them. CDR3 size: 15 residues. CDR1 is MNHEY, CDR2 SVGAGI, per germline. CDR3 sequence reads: CASRERGGSNQPQHF. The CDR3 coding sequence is TGTGCCAGCAGGGAAAGGGGAGGCTCCAATCAGCCCCAGCATTTT.

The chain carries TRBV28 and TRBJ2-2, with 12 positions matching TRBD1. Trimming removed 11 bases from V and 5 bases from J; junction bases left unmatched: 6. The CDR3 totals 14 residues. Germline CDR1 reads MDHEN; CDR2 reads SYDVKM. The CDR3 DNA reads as TGTGCCGGAGGGGACAGGGGGCCAACCGGGGAGCTGTTTTTT. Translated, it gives CAGGDRGPTGELFF.

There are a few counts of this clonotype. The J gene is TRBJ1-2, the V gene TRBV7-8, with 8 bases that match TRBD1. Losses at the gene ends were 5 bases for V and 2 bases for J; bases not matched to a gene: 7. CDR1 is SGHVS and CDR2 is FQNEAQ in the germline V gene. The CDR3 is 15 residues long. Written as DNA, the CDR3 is TGTGCCAGCAGCCCCGATTGGACAGGGAACTATGGCTACACCTTC. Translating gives CASSPDWTGNYGYTF.

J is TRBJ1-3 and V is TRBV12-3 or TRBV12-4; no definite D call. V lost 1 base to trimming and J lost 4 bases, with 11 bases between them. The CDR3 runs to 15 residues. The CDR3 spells CASSLGPAGGNTIYF. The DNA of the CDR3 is TGTGCCAGCAGTTTAGGCCCCGCGGGGGGAAACACCATATATTTT.

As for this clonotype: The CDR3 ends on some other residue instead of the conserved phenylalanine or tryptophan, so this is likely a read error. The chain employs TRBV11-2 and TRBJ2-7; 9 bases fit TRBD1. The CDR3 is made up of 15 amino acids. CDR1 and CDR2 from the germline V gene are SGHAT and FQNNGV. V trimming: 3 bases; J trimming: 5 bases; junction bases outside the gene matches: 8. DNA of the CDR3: TGTGCCAGCAGCTTGGGGGACAGGGAGTACGACGAGCAGTACTAC. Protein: CASSLGDREYDEQYY.

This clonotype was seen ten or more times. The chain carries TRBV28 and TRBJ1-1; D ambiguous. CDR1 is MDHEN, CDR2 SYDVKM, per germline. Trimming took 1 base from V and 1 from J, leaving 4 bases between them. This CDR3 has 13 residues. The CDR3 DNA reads TGTGCCAGCAGTTTATTAGCGAACACTGAAGCTTTCTTT. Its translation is CASSLLANTEAFF.